These 23 T cell receptor beta chains share one sample of origin, sequenced in a study of Graves' ophthalmopathy and Graves' hyperthyroidism. RNA transcripts were the source from which TCR beta CDR3 regions were amplified. After a first-round RT-PCR with HTBI primers, a second-round multiplex PCR was run. Each CDR3 protein gets one entry after TCRdb re-called the multiplex PCR reads with MiXCR. Of approximately 640,000 distinct CDR3 sequences in the sample, over 40% are singletons; the top ten hold over 2.5%. The sample consisted of peripheral blood. The receptor set was obtained from an adult man with Graves' ophthalmopathy.

This clonotype occurred many times. The V call is TRBV6-6, the J call TRBJ2-7, with D perhaps TRBD2 (6 bases). Trimming left V 5 bases short and J 6 bases short, with 11 bases between. CDR3 length: 12 residues. Germline V CDR1 and CDR2: MNHNY, SVGAGI (reference sequence). The CDR3 DNA is TGTGCCAGCAGTCCTAGCGTTCGCGAGCAGTACTTC. Protein product: CASSPSVREQYF.

The rearrangement joins TRBV10-3 to TRBJ2-7; the match to TRBD1 covers 10 bases. This CDR3 comprises 14 residues. CDR1 and CDR2 (germline): ENHRY, SYGVKD. Trimming removed 7 bases from V and 4 bases from J; junction bases left unmatched: 7. The CDR3 protein is CAITPGQGEYEQYF. CDR3 bases: TGTGCCATCACGCCCGGACAGGGGGAATACGAGCAGTACTTC.

This clonotype was recorded at least ten times. The V and J genes are TRBV12-3 or TRBV12-4 and TRBJ1-2, with TRBD1 as a possible D gene (6 bases). Trimming pared 5 bases from V and 2 bases from J, leaving 12 bases between. CDR3 length: 14 residues. The CDR3 reads CASSRSGANYGYTF. The CDR3 DNA reads TGTGCCAGCAGTCGGTCAGGGGCCAACTATGGCTACACCTTC.

The chain links TRBV5-1 to TRBJ2-5, with D hard to call. The CDR3 has 12 residues. V was cut by 4 bases and J by 4 bases, with 8 bases left in between. Looked up from germline, CDR1 is SGHRS and CDR2 is YFSETQ. The CDR3 DNA reads as TGCGCCAGCAGCCGACTCTCAGAGACCCAGTACTTC. Its protein is CASSRLSETQYF.

This clonotype was counted many times. This rearrangement joins TRBV5-8 to TRBJ1-2; tentative D call: TRBD1 (6 bases). Trimming cost V 0 bases and J 5 bases, with 8 bases left between them. Germline V lookup: CDR1 SGHTS, CDR2 YDEGEE. The CDR3 is 13 residues long. The CDR3 DNA follows: TGTGCCAGCAGCTTGGACAGGGCATATGGCTACACCTTC. Translating gives CASSLDRAYGYTF. Filled out from reference TRBV5-8 and TRBJ1-2, the complete variable domain reads EAGVTQSPTHLIKTRGQQATLRCSPISGHTSVYWYQQALGLGLQFLLWYDEGEERNRGNFPPRFSGRQFPNYSSELNVNALELEDSALYLCASSLDRAYGYTFGSGTRLTVV.

This chain connects TRBV11-2 to TRBJ2-3; D possibly corresponds to TRBD2 (5 bases). This CDR3 is 16 amino acids long. Germline loops: CDR1 SGHAT, CDR2 FQNNGV. Trimming shortened V by 0 bases and J by 6 bases, and 16 bases separated the two germline ends. The CDR3 coding sequence is TGTGCCAGCAGCTTAGATCTAAGCGGTGAACGGGATACGCAGTATTTT. This codes for CASSLDLSGERDTQYF.

This clonotype was seen ten or more times. The chain links TRBV2 to TRBJ1-2; no reliable D call. V lost 10 bases and J lost 8, with 11 bases in between. From germline, CDR1 is SNHLY and CDR2 FYNNEI. This CDR3 region has 10 residues. The CDR3: CATSGVGYTF. As DNA, the CDR3 is TGTGCCACCTCAGGTGTGGGCTACACCTTC.

The chain carries TRBV29-1 and TRBJ1-5, with D possibly TRBD1 on 5 matching bases. The CDR3 is 12 amino acids. Germline lookup yields CDR1 SQVTM and CDR2 ANQGSEA. Trimming removed 2 bases from V and 14 bases from J, with 16 bases in between. The DNA for the CDR3 is TGCAGCGTTGAACGGGACGGTTGGTCCGAGCATTTT. This translates into CSVERDGWSEHF.

The rearrangement uses TRBV19 and TRBJ2-2; D is possibly TRBD1 (5 bases). Trimming left V 10 bases short and J 2 bases short, with 11 bases between. CDR3 length: 13 amino acids. Germline-derived CDR1 and CDR2 are LNHDA and SQIVND (reference sequence). The CDR3 spells CAIRQTNTGELFF. The CDR3 bases are TGTGCCATACGACAGACTAACACCGGGGAGCTGTTTTTT.

Ten or more counts support this clonotype. The chain couples TRBV12-3 or TRBV12-4 to TRBJ2-5; 7 bases are shared with TRBD2. The CDR3 covers 15 residues. The V and J ends lost 3 bases and 1 base, in that order; junction bases with no gene match: 5. CDR3 DNA: TGTGCCAGCAGTTTTTTGGGGGGGGGCCAAGAGACCCAGTACTTC. It translates to CASSFLGGGQETQYF.

The rearrangement links TRBV14 to TRBJ2-7; D is uncertain. The V gene's germline CDR1 is SGHDN and CDR2 FVKESK. The CDR3 loop spans 14 amino acids. V dropped 1 base and J dropped 4 bases, with 11 bases sitting between them. CDR3 nucleotides: TGTGCCAGCAGCCAAGCGGACGGCGAGTACGAGCAGTACTTC. It is translated as CASSQADGEYEQYF.

This clonotype was picked up a small number of times. The chain couples TRBV11-2 to TRBJ2-5; D gene unclear. The length of the CDR3 is 12 residues. The germline V gene encodes CDR1 SGHAT and CDR2 FQNNGV. Trimming pared 8 bases from V and 0 bases from J, leaving 7 bases between. Here the CDR3 DNA reads TGTGCCAGCGGATACTACCAAGAGACCCAGTACTTC. Its translation: CASGYYQETQYF.

This clonotype was seen ten or more times. This chain links TRBV9 with TRBJ2-5, with D unclear. The germline V gene encodes CDR1 SGDLS and CDR2 YYNGEE. There are 13 residues in the CDR3. Trimming stripped 0 bases from V and 4 bases from J, with 7 bases between. CDR3 protein: CASSVGAVETQYF. Written as DNA, the CDR3 is TGTGCCAGCAGCGTAGGGGCGGTAGAGACCCAGTACTTC.

The V gene is TRBV20-1, the J gene TRBJ2-2; D perhaps matches TRBD2 (6 bases). V dropped 1 base and J dropped 8 bases, with 8 bases sitting between them. Germline V lookup: CDR1 DFQATT, CDR2 SNEGSKA (reference sequence). There are 12 residues in the CDR3. CDR3 sequence: CSARVAGGELFF. Written as DNA, the CDR3 is TGCAGTGCTAGAGTTGCGGGGGGGGAGCTGTTTTTT.

This clonotype was recorded many times. The chain links TRBV2 to TRBJ1-1, with no clear D. The CDR3 contains 14 residues. In germline, CDR1 is SNHLY, CDR2 FYNNEI. The V gene lost 6 bases and the J gene lost 8 bases, with 19 bases spanning the gap. The CDR3 sequence is CASRFGVDSGEAFF. The CDR3 DNA reads TGTGCCAGCAGGTTTGGGGTTGATTCGGGCGAAGCTTTCTTT.

This clonotype occurred many times. V and J are TRBV5-1 and TRBJ2-5; D possibly matches TRBD1 or TRBD2 (6 bases each). V was shortened by 0 bases and J by 6 bases, with 18 bases between the two germline ends. Looked up from germline, CDR1 is SGHRS and CDR2 is YFSETQ. This CDR3 has 16 amino acids. CDR3 in DNA: TGCGCCAGCAGCTTGGGAGGAGGGGGAACCGGTCAGACCCAGTACTTC. Translated, it gives CASSLGGGGTGQTQYF.

This clonotype was seen a few times. This chain links TRBV5-6 with TRBJ2-7; D is uncertain. The CDR3 has 13 residues. V was trimmed by 0 bases and J by 3 bases, leaving 7 bases between them. Germline CDR1 and CDR2: SGHDT and YYEEEE. CDR3 residues: CASSLGAHYEQYF. CDR3 nucleotides: TGTGCCAGCAGCTTGGGGGCCCACTACGAGCAGTACTTC. Complete variable domain (other parts from reference TRBV5-6 and TRBJ2-7): DAGVTQSPTHLIKTRGQQVTLRCSPKSGHDTVSWYQQALGQGPQFIFQYYEEEERQRGNFPDRFSGHQFPNYSSELNVNALLLGDSALYLCASSLGAHYEQYFGPGTRLTVT.

This clonotype was picked up many times. The rearrangement joins TRBV29-1 to TRBJ1-6; 8 nucleotides agree with TRBD1. The germline V gene has CDR1 SQVTM and CDR2 ANQGSEA. The V and J ends lost 8 bases and 7 bases, in that order; junction bases with no gene match: 10. CDR3 length equals 14 residues. In DNA form, the CDR3 reads TGCAGCTTTAGGACAGGGTCGGAGAATTCACCCCTCCACTTT. Protein: CSFRTGSENSPLHF.

This clonotype showed up many times. The V gene is TRBV2, the J gene TRBJ1-1; D not certain. This CDR3 has 14 amino acids. Trimming cost V 5 bases and J 1 base, with 11 bases left between them. Germline CDR1 is SNHLY and CDR2 is FYNNEI. CDR3: CASSYSRENTEAFF. CDR3 in DNA: TGTGCCAGCAGTTACTCGAGGGAGAACACTGAAGCTTTCTTT.

This clonotype turned up a few times. J is TRBJ2-3 and V is TRBV7-3; 7 nucleotides line up with TRBD1. The ends lost 4 bases at V and 4 bases at J; junction bases unmatched: 5. Germline V gene lookup returns CDR1 SGHTA and CDR2 FQGTGA. The CDR3 covers 14 residues. The CDR3 DNA reads TGTGCCAGCAGCTCTCGACAGGGAGCAGATACGCAGTATTTT. Amino acids: CASSSRQGADTQYF.

In its sample, this clonotype was seen many times. This rearrangement joins TRBV5-8 to TRBJ1-1; no clear D. The length of the CDR3 is 15 residues. Germline V gene sequence: CDR1 SGHTS, CDR2 YDEGEE. V lost 4 bases, J lost 0 bases, and 13 bases lay in between. CDR3 DNA: TGTGCCAGCAGCCCACGAGGAGGGCTGAACACTGAAGCTTTCTTT. Translation: CASSPRGGLNTEAFF.

This chain links TRBV5-8 with TRBJ2-2; 7 bases agree with TRBD1. V shed 5 bases, J shed 0 bases, and the junction held 4 bases outside the gene matches. The CDR3 runs 15 residues. The germline V gene has CDR1 SGHTS and CDR2 YDEGEE. CDR3 sequence: CASRGQASNTGELFF. CDR3 nucleotide sequence: TGTGCCAGCAGAGGACAGGCTTCGAACACCGGGGAGCTGTTTTTT. Full variable domain (rest looked up from reference TRBV5-8 and TRBJ2-2): EAGVTQSPTHLIKTRGQQATLRCSPISGHTSVYWYQQALGLGLQFLLWYDEGEERNRGNFPPRFSGRQFPNYSSELNVNALELEDSALYLCASRGQASNTGELFFGEGSRLTVL.

In its sample, this clonotype was seen many times. V and J are TRBV7-2 and TRBJ1-1, with a tentative D call TRBD1 (6 bases). From germline, CDR1 is SGHTA and CDR2 FQGNSA. Trimming took 6 bases from V and 0 from J, leaving 14 bases between them. The CDR3 sequence is 15 residues long. The CDR3 here is CASSPTGSMNTEAFF. The CDR3 coding sequence is TGTGCCAGCAGTCCGACAGGCTCCATGAACACTGAAGCTTTCTTT.